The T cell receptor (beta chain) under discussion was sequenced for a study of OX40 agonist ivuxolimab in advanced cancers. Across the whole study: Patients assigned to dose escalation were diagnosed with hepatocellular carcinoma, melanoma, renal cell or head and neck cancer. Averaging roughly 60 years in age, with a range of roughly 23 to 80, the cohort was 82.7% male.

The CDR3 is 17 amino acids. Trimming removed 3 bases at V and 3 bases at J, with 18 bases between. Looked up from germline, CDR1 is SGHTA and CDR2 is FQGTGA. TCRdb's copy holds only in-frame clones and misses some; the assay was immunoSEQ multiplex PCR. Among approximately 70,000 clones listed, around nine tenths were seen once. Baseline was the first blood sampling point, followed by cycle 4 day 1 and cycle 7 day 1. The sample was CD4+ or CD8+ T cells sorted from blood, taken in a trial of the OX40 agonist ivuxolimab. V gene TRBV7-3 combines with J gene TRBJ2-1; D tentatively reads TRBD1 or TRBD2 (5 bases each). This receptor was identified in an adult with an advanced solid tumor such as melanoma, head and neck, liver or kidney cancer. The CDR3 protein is CASSLIGGAGHYNEQFF. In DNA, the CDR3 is TGTGCCAGCAGCTTGATTGGGGGAGCTGGGCACTACAATGAGCAGTTCTTC.